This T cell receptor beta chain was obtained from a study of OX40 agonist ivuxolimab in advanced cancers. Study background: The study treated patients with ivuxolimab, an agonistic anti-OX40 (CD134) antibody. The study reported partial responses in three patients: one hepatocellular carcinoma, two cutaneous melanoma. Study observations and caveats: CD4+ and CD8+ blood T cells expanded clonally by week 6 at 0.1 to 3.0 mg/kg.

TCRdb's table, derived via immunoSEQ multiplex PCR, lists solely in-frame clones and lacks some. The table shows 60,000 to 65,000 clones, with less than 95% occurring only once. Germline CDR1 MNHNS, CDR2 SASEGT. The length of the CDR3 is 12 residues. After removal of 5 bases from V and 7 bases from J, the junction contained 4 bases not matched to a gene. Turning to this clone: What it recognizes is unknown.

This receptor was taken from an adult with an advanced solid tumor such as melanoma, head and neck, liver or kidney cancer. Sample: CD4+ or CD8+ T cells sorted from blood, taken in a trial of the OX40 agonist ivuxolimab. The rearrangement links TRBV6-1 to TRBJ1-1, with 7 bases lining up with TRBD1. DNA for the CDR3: TGTGCCAGCAGTTGGGGGACAGATGAAGCTTTCTTT. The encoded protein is CASSWGTDEAFF.